One sample yielded the 7 T cell receptor beta chains listed below, sequenced in a study of blood T cell repertoires in COVID-19. Only in-frame clones appear in the TCRdb table, and some are missing; sequencing was by immunoSEQ multiplex PCR. This sample carries fewer than 85,000 clones, approximately 85% of them seen once, and the ten largest clones take over 4.5%. Source material: peripheral blood. Receptors were obtained from a human donor in a cohort sampled during active COVID-19.

This chain connects TRBV7-2 to TRBJ1-1; possible D gene TRBD1, 6 bases. This CDR3 has 14 amino acids. The germline CDR1 and CDR2 sequences are SGHTA and FQGNSA. V lost 4 bases to trimming and J lost 1 base, with 10 bases between them. Here the CDR3 DNA reads TGTGCCAGCAGCTCTGGACAGCCGAACACTGAAGCTTTCTTT. Translating gives CASSSGQPNTEAFF.

The chain employs TRBV28 and TRBJ2-1; 15 nucleotides agree with TRBD2. From germline, CDR1 is MDHEN and CDR2 SYDVKM. This CDR3 has 16 amino acids. With V trimmed by 4 bases and J by 8 bases, 6 bases remained unmatched. CDR3 coding DNA: TGTGCCAGCAGTTCCGGGACTAGCGGGGGGCCCTATGAGCAGTTCTTC. It is translated as CASSSGTSGGPYEQFF. Based on the CDR3 plus reference TRBV28 and TRBJ2-1, the full variable domain is DVKVTQSSRYLVKRTGEKVFLECVQDMDHENMFWYRQDPGLGLRLIYFSYDVKMKEKGDIPEGYSVSREKKERFSLILESASTNQTSMYLCASSSGTSGGPYEQFFGPGTRLTVL.

This clone came up a few times. The V and J genes are TRBV19 and TRBJ1-1; a weak D match, TRBD1 (5 bases). Trimming removed 7 bases at V and 1 base at J, with 16 bases between. This CDR3 contains 15 residues. In germline, CDR1 is LNHDA, CDR2 SQIVND (reference sequence). For the CDR3, the DNA is TGTGCCAGTATTCTATCACAGGCCTCGAACACTGAAGCTTTCTTT. Amino acid sequence: CASILSQASNTEAFF.

This sequence joins TRBV5-5 and TRBJ2-5, with 11 positions matching TRBD2. In germline, CDR1 is SGHKS, CDR2 YYEKEE (reference sequence). Germline trimming cut 2 bases from V and 5 bases from J; bases unmatched to any gene: 2. The CDR3 has 14 amino acids. CDR3 region: CASSLLAGDETQYF. DNA for the CDR3: TGTGCCAGCAGCTTACTAGCGGGGGACGAGACCCAGTACTTC.

This chain uses TRBV7-9 with TRBJ2-1, with D tentatively TRBD1 (6 bases). CDR3 length equals 13 residues. V lost 5 bases and J lost 8, with 13 bases in between. Germline assignment: CDR1 SEHNR and CDR2 FQNEAQ (reference sequence). The CDR3 protein is CASSGRGVDEQFF. In DNA form, the CDR3 reads TGTGCCAGCAGCGGCAGGGGAGTGGATGAGCAGTTCTTC.

The rearrangement uses TRBV24-1 and TRBJ2-1; tentative D call: TRBD2 (5 bases). Per germline, CDR1 KGHDR and CDR2 SFDVKD. The CDR3 is 13 amino acids. With 2 bases removed from V and 10 bases from J, the gap between germline ends came to 11 bases. The CDR3 sequence: CATSDSLGGEQFF. CDR3 DNA sequence: TGTGCCACCAGTGATTCATTAGGCGGGGAGCAGTTCTTC.

The chain joins TRBV6-6 to TRBJ2-1, with D possibly TRBD1 on 6 matching bases. Germline V gene lookup returns CDR1 MNHNY and CDR2 SVGAGI (reference sequence). The length of the CDR3 is 15 residues. Deletions cut 7 bases from V and 9 bases from J, with 22 bases between. The CDR3 spells CASIAGLQGIGEQFF. CDR3 DNA sequence: TGTGCCAGCATAGCTGGCCTACAGGGTATCGGTGAGCAGTTCTTC.